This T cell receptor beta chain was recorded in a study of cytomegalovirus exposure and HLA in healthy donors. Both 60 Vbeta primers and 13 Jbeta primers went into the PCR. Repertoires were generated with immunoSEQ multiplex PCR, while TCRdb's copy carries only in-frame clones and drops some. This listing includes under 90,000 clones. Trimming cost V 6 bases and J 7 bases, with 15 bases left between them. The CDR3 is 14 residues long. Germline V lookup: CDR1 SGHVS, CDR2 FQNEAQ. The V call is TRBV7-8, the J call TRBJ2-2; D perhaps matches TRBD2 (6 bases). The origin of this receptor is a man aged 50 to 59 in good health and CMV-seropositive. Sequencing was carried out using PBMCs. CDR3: CASRSTRFGGELFF. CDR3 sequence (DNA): TGTGCCAGCAGATCGACTAGATTTGGCGGGGAGCTGTTTTTT.